This TCR beta chain was retrieved from a study of cytomegalovirus exposure and HLA in healthy donors. The donors were members of the 120-subject validation cohort (separate from the roughly 670-subject first cohort). TCRdb keeps only in-frame clones here, not all; method: immunoSEQ multiplex PCR. The repertoire consists of about 240,000 clones, with 75% to 90% occurring once and the leading ten covering roughly 1.2%. Germline CDR1 reads SGHAT; CDR2 reads FQNNGV. The CDR3 covers 15 residues. Trimming took 8 bases from V and 6 from J, leaving 22 bases between them. This clonotype was obtained from a woman in her 30s in good health and CMV-seropositive. The sample was PBMCs. The V call is TRBV11-2, the J call TRBJ1-2; D gene uncertain. CDR3 DNA sequence: TGTGCCAGCCTTGCAGTAGGGCGGGGAACGGATGGCTACACCTTC. Protein sequence: CASLAVGRGTDGYTF.